This TCR beta chain appears in the sequencing data of a study of blood T cell repertoires in COVID-19. In terms of age and location, participants ranged from roughly 18 to 95 years and lived in about two dozen US areas. The CDR3 length is 15 residues. V lost 2 bases and J lost 5, with 14 bases in between. Germline loops: CDR1 SGHNT, CDR2 YYREEE (reference sequence). Using immunoSEQ multiplex PCR, the repertoire was profiled, and TCRdb retains in-frame clones only, with some absent. The repertoire has approximately 290,000 clones, 70% to 90% of them found once; the top ten carry around 4.5%. V and J are TRBV5-4 and TRBJ2-1, with a weak D call TRBD2 (6 bases). Sequenced material: PBMCs or T cells enriched from blood (not recorded which). The sequence derives from a young woman who had recovered from COVID-19. CDR3 DNA sequence: TGTGCCAGCAGCTTTACTAGCAGAAGGGACAATGAGCAGTTCTTC. This sequence encodes CASSFTSRRDNEQFF.